This T cell receptor beta chain was captured in a study of cytomegalovirus exposure and HLA in healthy donors. Study-wide background: The approximately 110 validation repertoires used a platform that matched the one used for the approximately 690 first-cohort repertoires, as a later analysis reported.

Study-level points and caveats: The study designated 150 or so TCR beta chains cytomegalovirus-associated. There were some public TCRs occurring in many donors, but most TCR sequences were rare.

Libraries were prepared by immunoSEQ multiplex PCR; TCRdb keeps only in-frame clonotypes and omits some of them. The sample yields roughly 330,000 clones, approximately 90% seen once. Turning to this clone: Its antigen is as yet unknown.

V shed 3 bases and J shed 5 bases, with 37 bases lying between them. Germline values: CDR1 SQVTM, CDR2 ANQGSEA. CDR3 size: 21 residues. While the first cohort had around 700 subjects, the donors belonged to the separate validation cohort of roughly 130 subjects. The chain employs TRBV29-1 and TRBJ2-5, with D unclear. The material sequenced was PBMCs. The sequence was obtained from a woman aged 25-40 years in good health and CMV-seropositive. The CDR3 region has the DNA TGCAGCGTTGAGAACAGCGCCCAGGAAAATCCAAATCCAGTATTCGGGGAGACCCAGTACTTC. It encodes CSVENSAQENPNPVFGETQYF.